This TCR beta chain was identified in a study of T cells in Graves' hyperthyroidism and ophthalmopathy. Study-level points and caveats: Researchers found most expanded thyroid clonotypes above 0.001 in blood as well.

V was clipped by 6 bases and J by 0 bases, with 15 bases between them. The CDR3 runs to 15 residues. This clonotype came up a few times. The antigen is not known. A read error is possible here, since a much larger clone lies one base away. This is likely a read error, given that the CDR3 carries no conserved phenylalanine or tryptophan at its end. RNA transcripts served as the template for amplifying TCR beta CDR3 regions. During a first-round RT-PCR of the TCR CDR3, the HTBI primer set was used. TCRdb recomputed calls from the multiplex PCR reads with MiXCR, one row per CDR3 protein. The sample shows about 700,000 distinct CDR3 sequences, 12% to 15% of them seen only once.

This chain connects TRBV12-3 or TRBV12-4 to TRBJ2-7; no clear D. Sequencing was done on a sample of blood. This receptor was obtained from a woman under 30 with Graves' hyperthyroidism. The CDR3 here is CASSRSPQSSYEQYL. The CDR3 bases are TGTGCCAGCAGCCGTAGCCCACAAAGCTCCTACGAGCAGTACCTC.